What follows are 9 T cell receptor beta chains derived from one specimen sequenced in a study of identical twins. TCRdb processed the 5' RACE reads anew with MiXCR; each CDR3 protein has one entry. The data contain hundreds of thousands of distinct CDR3 sequences, 15% to 20% of them singletons. The same sample was also used in a study of T cells expressing NK-cell markers.

Input material: PBMCs. Receptors were obtained from a woman under 30 in good health.

This chain connects TRBV20-1 to TRBJ2-6; 7 bases fit TRBD2. Germline V gene lookup returns CDR1 DFQATT and CDR2 SNEGSKA (reference sequence). V lost 3 bases to trimming and J lost 2 bases; unmatched junction nucleotides: 10. This CDR3 spans 17 amino acids. In DNA form, the CDR3 reads TGCAGTGCTAGGGGAGGGAGGGCCTTACCTGGGGCCAACGTCCTGACTTTC. Translated: CSARGGRALPGANVLTF.

This chain joins TRBV4-3 and TRBJ2-1; TRBD2 matches at 7 bases. J gave up 6 bases and V 6 bases, and 8 bases lay outside the gene matches. CDR1 and CDR2 from the germline V gene are LGHNA and YSLEER. The length of the CDR3 is 14 residues. The CDR3 here is CASRFGTTVNEQFF. The CDR3 coding sequence is TGCGCCAGCAGGTTCGGGACTACGGTCAATGAGCAGTTCTTC.

The chain has TRBV11-2 and TRBJ2-5; TRBD2 might be the D (6 bases). CDR3 length: 13 amino acids. Trimming removed 5 bases from V and 7 bases from J, with 14 bases in between. Germline lookup yields CDR1 SGHAT and CDR2 FQNNGV. In DNA form, the CDR3 reads TGTGCCAGCAGCCCTAGATCCGGGGGGACCCAGTACTTC. This sequence encodes CASSPRSGGTQYF.

The rearrangement uses TRBV11-2 and TRBJ2-7; 7 bases agree with TRBD2. The CDR3 extends over 15 amino acids. Trimming removed 5 bases from V and 3 bases from J; junction bases left unmatched: 10. Germline V gene data show CDR1 as SGHAT and CDR2 as FQNNGV. For the CDR3, the DNA is TGTGCCAGCAGCCTAGGGTCTAGCGGCCTCTACGAGCAGTACTTC. This sequence encodes CASSLGSSGLYEQYF.

This clonotype has just a few counts. This chain links TRBV20-1 with TRBJ2-7; D call uncertain. This CDR3 comprises 13 residues. Germline V gene sequence: CDR1 DFQATT, CDR2 SNEGSKA (reference sequence). V was cut by 3 bases and J by 6 bases, with 15 bases left in between. The CDR3 DNA reads as TGCAGTGCTAGTACCAGCGTCATGGGCGAGCAGTACTTC. It yields the protein CSASTSVMGEQYF.

The table lists this clonotype with a few counts. A read error may account for a junction end that differs from germline. The chain recombines TRBV20-1 with TRBJ2-7; no reliable D call. Germline loops: CDR1 DFQATT, CDR2 SNEGSKA (reference sequence). The CDR3 is made up of 10 amino acids. The CDR3 bases are TGCAGTGCTTTAGGGTACGGGCAGTACTTC. Protein product: CSALGYGQYF.

This clonotype was seen only a few times. V is TRBV9 and J is TRBJ2-5; D may correspond to TRBD1 or TRBD2 (6 bases each). Germline V CDR1 and CDR2: SGDLS, YYNGEE. The CDR3 length is 16 residues. V was trimmed by 3 bases and J by 0 bases, leaving 15 bases between them. The CDR3 DNA reads as TGTGCCAGCAGCGCAAACAGGGAGGATGACCAAGAGACCCAGTACTTC. Translated, it gives CASSANREDDQETQYF.

This clonotype has only a few counts. The gene calls are TRBV15 and TRBJ2-4, with 7 bases fitting TRBD1. V dropped 0 bases and J dropped 8; count of bases not matched to a gene: 7. The CDR3 is made up of 15 amino acids. Germline loops: CDR1 LNHNV, CDR2 YYDKDF (reference sequence). The CDR3 is CATSRDEKGADIQYF. CDR3 nucleotides: TGTGCCACCAGCAGAGATGAAAAGGGGGCTGACATTCAGTACTTC.

This clonotype was detected ten times or more. The J gene is TRBJ2-2, the V gene TRBV5-8; 9 bases fit TRBD2. The CDR3 loop spans 16 amino acids. The V and J ends lost 4 bases and 4 bases, in that order; junction bases with no gene match: 8. Germline V gene lookup returns CDR1 SGHTS and CDR2 YDEGEE. The CDR3 here is CASSLPGLAGTGELFF. The CDR3 bases are TGTGCCAGCAGCCTGCCGGGACTAGCTGGCACCGGGGAGCTGTTTTTT.